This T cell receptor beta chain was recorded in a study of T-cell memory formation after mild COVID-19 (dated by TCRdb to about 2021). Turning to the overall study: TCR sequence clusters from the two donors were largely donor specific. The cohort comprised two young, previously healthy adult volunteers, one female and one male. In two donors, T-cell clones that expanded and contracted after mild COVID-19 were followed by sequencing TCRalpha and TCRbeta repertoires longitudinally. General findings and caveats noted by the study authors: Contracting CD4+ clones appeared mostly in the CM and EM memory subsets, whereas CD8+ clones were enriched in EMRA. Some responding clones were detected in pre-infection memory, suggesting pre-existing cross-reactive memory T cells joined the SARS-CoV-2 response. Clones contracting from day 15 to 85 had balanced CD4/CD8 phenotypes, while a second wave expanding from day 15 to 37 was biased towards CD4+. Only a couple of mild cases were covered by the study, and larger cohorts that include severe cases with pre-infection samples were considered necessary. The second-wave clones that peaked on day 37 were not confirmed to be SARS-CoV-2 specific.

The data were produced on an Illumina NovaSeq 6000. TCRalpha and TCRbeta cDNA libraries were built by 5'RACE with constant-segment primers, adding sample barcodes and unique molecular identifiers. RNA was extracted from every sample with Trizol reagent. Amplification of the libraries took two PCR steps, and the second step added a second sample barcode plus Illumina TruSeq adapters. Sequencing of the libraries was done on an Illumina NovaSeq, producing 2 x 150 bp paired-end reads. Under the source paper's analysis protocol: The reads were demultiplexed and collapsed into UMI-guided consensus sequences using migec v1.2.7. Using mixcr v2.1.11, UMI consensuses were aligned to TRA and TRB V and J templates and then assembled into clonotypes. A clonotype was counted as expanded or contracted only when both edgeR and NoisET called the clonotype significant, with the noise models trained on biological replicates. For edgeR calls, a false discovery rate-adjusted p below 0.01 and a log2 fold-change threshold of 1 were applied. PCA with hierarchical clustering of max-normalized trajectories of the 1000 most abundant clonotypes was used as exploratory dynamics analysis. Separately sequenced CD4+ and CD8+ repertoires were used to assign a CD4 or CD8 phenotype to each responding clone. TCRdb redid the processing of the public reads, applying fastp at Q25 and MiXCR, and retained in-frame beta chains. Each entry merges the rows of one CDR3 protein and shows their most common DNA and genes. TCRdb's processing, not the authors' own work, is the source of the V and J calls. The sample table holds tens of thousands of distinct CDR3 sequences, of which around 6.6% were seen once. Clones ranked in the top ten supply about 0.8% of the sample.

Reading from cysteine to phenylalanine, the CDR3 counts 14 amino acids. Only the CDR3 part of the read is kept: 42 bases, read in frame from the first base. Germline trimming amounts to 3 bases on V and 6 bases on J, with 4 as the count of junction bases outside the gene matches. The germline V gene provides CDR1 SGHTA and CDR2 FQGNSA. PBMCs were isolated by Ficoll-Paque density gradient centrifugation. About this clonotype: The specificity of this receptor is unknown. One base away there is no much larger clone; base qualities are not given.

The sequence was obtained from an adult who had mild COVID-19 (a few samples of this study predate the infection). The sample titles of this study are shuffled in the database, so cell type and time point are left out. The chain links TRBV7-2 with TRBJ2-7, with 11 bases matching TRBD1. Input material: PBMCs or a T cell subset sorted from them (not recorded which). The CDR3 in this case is CASSFGQGAGEQYF. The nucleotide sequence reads TGTGCCAGCAGCTTTGGACAGGGGGCAGGCGAGCAGTACTTC.